The T cell receptor (beta chain) described here comes from a study of regulatory T cells in long-lasting Graves disease. Germline assignment: CDR1 SGHVS and CDR2 FQNEAQ. The V and J ends lost 5 bases and 3 bases, in that order; junction bases with no gene match: 9. The CDR3 spans 15 residues. TCR beta libraries were built with iRepertoire HTBI primers and Arm-PCR of CDR3 regions. Each CDR3 protein gets one entry after TCRdb re-called the multiplex PCR reads with MiXCR. The table lists about 620,000 distinct CDR3 sequences, approximately 15% of them singletons, with about 18% in the top ten. Findings and caveats of the study: Patients whose Graves' disease persisted exhibited lower TCR diversity than those newly diagnosed.

The time point here: newly diagnosed GD, antithyroid drugs for less than 3 months. PBMCs were the source of the RNA used for TCR sequencing. About this clonotype: The target antigen is unknown.

These records were also assigned to another study, of T cells in Graves' hyperthyroidism and ophthalmopathy.

This specimen was peripheral blood mononuclear cells (PBMCs), taken at new diagnosis, from a patient treated with antithyroid drugs. The source of this sequence is a woman aged 25 to 39 with Graves disease. The chain links TRBV7-8 to TRBJ2-7; the match to TRBD1 covers 8 bases. The CDR3 DNA follows: TGTGCCAGCAGCCCGAGGTGGGACAGGAGCTACGAGCAGTACTTC. This translates into CASSPRWDRSYEQYF.